A single sample gave rise to the 5 T cell receptor beta chains below, sequenced in a study of blood T cell repertoires in COVID-19. Profiling relied on immunoSEQ multiplex PCR, and the TCRdb table lists in-frame clones only, not all of them. The repertoire holds a few hundred thousand clones, with roughly 90% as singletons. The sample was PBMCs or T cells enriched from blood (not recorded which). The origin of the receptors is a woman between 25 and 40 years old who had recovered from COVID-19.

The chain joins TRBV18 to TRBJ1-2; 8 bases map to TRBD1. CDR1 is KGHSH and CDR2 is LQKENI in the germline V gene. The CDR3 covers 15 residues. J was trimmed by 4 bases and V by 3 bases; bases with no gene match: 7. This CDR3 is CASSPSGQGVYGYTF. The CDR3, as DNA: TGTGCCAGCTCACCTTCCGGACAGGGAGTCTATGGCTACACCTTC.

This clone appeared a single time. The CDR3 region is CASSHSQVNTEAFF. The CDR3 DNA follows: TGTGCCAGCAGCCATTCTCAGGTAAACACTGAAGCTTTCTTT. The genes are TRBV3-1 (or the pseudogene TRBV3-2) and TRBJ1-1; D is unresolved. The CDR3 runs to 14 residues. Per germline, CDR1 LGHDT and CDR2 YNNKEL (reference sequence). V was pared by 3 bases and J by 2 bases, with 10 bases between.

The chain is built from TRBV7-2 and TRBJ1-4; D is unclear. This CDR3 has 12 amino acids. CDR1 and CDR2 from the germline V gene are SGHTA and FQGNSA. Trimming pared 4 bases from V and 4 bases from J, leaving 4 bases between. CDR3 in DNA: TGTGCCAGCAGCTCCATTAATGAAAAACTGTTTTTT. It codes for CASSSINEKLFF.

The chain links TRBV29-1 to TRBJ2-7, with D possibly being TRBD2 (6 bases). The CDR3 contains 13 residues. V gave up 1 base and J gave up 3 bases, with 10 bases separating them. The germline V gene has CDR1 SQVTM and CDR2 ANQGSEA. The DNA for the CDR3 is TGCAGCGTTGAAGTCGGGGGTTTCTACGAGCAGTACTTC. Translating gives CSVEVGGFYEQYF.

This sequence joins TRBV27 and TRBJ2-7; 8 nucleotides line up with TRBD2. The CDR3 is 15 residues long. Germline V lookup: CDR1 MNHEY, CDR2 SMNVEV (reference sequence). Trimming took 1 base from V and 1 from J; bases not matched to a gene: 3. The chain's CDR3 is CASSLLASGSYEQYF. In DNA, the CDR3 is TGTGCCAGCAGTTTATTGGCTAGCGGGTCCTACGAGCAGTACTTC.